What follows are 7 T cell receptor beta chains derived from one specimen sequenced in a study of T-cell memory formation after mild COVID-19. TCRdb recomputed calls from the 5' RACE reads with MiXCR, one row per CDR3 protein. The sample lists some 130,000 distinct CDR3 sequences; around 25% were seen once. Material: PBMCs or a T cell subset sorted from them (not recorded which). The receptors come from an adult woman who had mild COVID-19 (a few samples of this study predate the infection). Cell type and time point are not known.

This clonotype has only one observation. V gene TRBV6-1 combines with J gene TRBJ2-7; D is unclear. The CDR3 spans 15 residues. Germline values: CDR1 MNHNS, CDR2 SASEGT. Trimming left V 2 bases short and J 3 bases short, with 14 bases between. The CDR3: CASSELTQPNYEQYF. DNA for the CDR3: TGTGCCAGCAGTGAACTTACACAGCCCAACTACGAGCAGTACTTC.

This chain connects TRBV29-1 to TRBJ2-1; D call uncertain. CDR1 and CDR2 from the germline V gene are SQVTM and ANQGSEA. The CDR3 spans 10 residues. Trimming took 7 bases from V and 7 from J, leaving 8 bases between them. DNA of the CDR3: TGCAGCGCTGGTGGGAATGAGCAGTTCTTC. It yields the protein CSAGGNEQFF.

Regarding this clonotype: No conserved phenylalanine or tryptophan ends this CDR3, so it is likely a read error. This chain connects TRBV30 to TRBJ1-2; possible D gene TRBD1, 6 bases. The germline CDR1 and CDR2 sequences are GTSNPN and SVGIG (reference sequence). The V end was cut by 8 bases, the J end by 1 base, with 11 bases between. The CDR3 runs to 12 residues. In nucleotides, the CDR3 is TGTGCCAGTCCGGGACATAACTATGGCTACACCTTA. Translated, it gives CASPGHNYGYTL.

The V call is TRBV7-9, the J call TRBJ1-1; no reliable D call. Germline CDR1 reads SEHNR; CDR2 reads FQNEAQ (reference sequence). The length of the CDR3 is 14 residues. Trimming left V 1 base short and J 6 bases short, with 12 bases between. The CDR3: CASSLDFTRAEAFF. DNA of the CDR3: TGTGCCAGCAGCTTAGACTTTACTAGGGCTGAAGCTTTCTTT.

In its sample, this clonotype was seen a few times. The chain couples TRBV6-5 to TRBJ2-5; no definite D call. The CDR3 loop spans 16 amino acids. V lost 3 bases and J lost 2, with 16 bases in between. Germline V gene lookup returns CDR1 MNHEY and CDR2 SVGAGI. The CDR3 nucleotides are TGTGCCAGCAGTTATTCTCGCGCACCGTATCAAGAGACCCAGTACTTC. Protein: CASSYSRAPYQETQYF.

The rearrangement links TRBV7-6 to TRBJ2-3, with D possibly TRBD2 on 6 matching bases. Trimming removed 0 bases at V and 1 base at J, with 11 bases between. CDR1 is SGHVS, CDR2 FNYEAQ, per germline. This CDR3 region has 16 residues. CDR3: CASSLALEGGTDTQYF. CDR3 bases: TGTGCCAGCAGCTTAGCGCTGGAGGGAGGCACAGATACGCAGTATTTT. The full variable domain, with the rest looked up from reference TRBV7-6 and TRBJ2-3, is GAGVSQSPRYKVTKRGQDVALRCDPISGHVSLYWYRQALGQGPEFLTYFNYEAQQDKSGLPNDRFSAERPEGSISTLTIQRTEQRDSAMYRCASSLALEGGTDTQYFGPGTRLTVL.

This sequence joins TRBV6-2 or TRBV6-3 and TRBJ2-6; D gene ambiguous. V was shortened by 7 bases and J by 0 bases, with 13 bases between the two germline ends. CDR3 size: 16 residues. The V gene's germline CDR1 is MNHEY and CDR2 SVGEGT. The CDR3 spells CASTPDQISGANVLTF. As DNA, the CDR3 is TGTGCCAGCACCCCGGACCAAATCTCTGGGGCCAACGTCCTGACTTTC.